The clone carrying this TCR beta chain was seen a few times. Its antigen is unidentified. J lost 3 bases, V lost 3 bases, and 9 bases had no gene match. CDR1 and CDR2 from the germline V gene are SSHAT and FNYEAQ (reference sequence). The CDR3 is made up of 16 amino acids. The data were obtained in a study of T cells after yellow fever vaccination. Study observations and caveats: Post-booster repertoires contained most primary-vaccination clones again (roughly 95% CD4, about 90% CD8). Although the secondary response was weaker, it peaked faster, at day 5 versus 15. In FACS-sorted repertoires, abundant clonotypes from the bulk population could appear as contaminants.

Conversion of TCR transcripts into cDNA relied on 5'RACE template switching, which added a universal primer site and UMIs. From the 5' RACE reads, TCRdb called clonotypes with MiXCR, one entry per CDR3 protein. In the table there are 620,000 or so distinct CDR3 sequences, around 17% of which are singletons. The chain recombines TRBV7-7 with TRBJ2-5, with 8 nucleotides matching TRBD2. The sequence derives from a man aged 18 to 30 who received the YFV17D yellow fever vaccine. This sample comprised PBMCs, obtained about 5 days after the first yellow fever vaccination. CDR3 sequence: CASSFAAGGMKETQYF. The CDR3 DNA is TGTGCCAGCAGCTTCGCGGCGGGGGGCATGAAAGAGACCCAGTACTTC.